This is a list of T cell receptor beta chains from one sample in a study of Graves' ophthalmopathy and Graves' hyperthyroidism. TCRdb reprocessed the multiplex PCR reads via MiXCR and lists one record per CDR3 protein. The table has about 500,000 distinct CDR3 sequences, less than 45% seen once; the top ten hold 3.5% to 4.5%. Material for sequencing was peripheral blood or thyroid tissue (not recorded which). The source of these receptors is an adult man with Graves' hyperthyroidism. The CDR3 runs from the conserved cysteine through the conserved F or W. D genes are given only for firm matches. Expanded clones get a size class; other rows say once, few or many, or leave the size out.

clone_size: many; j_call: TRBJ1-1; d_call: .; v_call: TRBV15; cdr3_length: 13; cdr3_nt: TGTGCCACCAGCAGGCTTATGGGCACTGAAGCTTTCTTT; cdr3_aa: CATSRLMGTEAFF
clone_size: .; j_call: TRBJ1-1; d_call: .; v_call: TRBV19; cdr3_length: 15; cdr3_nt: TGTGCCAGTAGTATAGTATTCGGGCCGAACACTGAAGCTTTCTTT; cdr3_aa: CASSIVFGPNTEAFF
clone_size: many; j_call: TRBJ2-2; d_call: .; v_call: TRBV9; cdr3_length: 14; cdr3_nt: TGTGCCAGCAGCGTAGCTGGGAGTTCCGGGGAGCTGTTTTTT; cdr3_aa: CASSVAGSSGELFF
clone_size: many; j_call: TRBJ1-1; d_call: .; v_call: TRBV12-3/TRBV12-4; cdr3_length: 16; cdr3_nt: TGTGCCAGCGGGCCACCTAGTGCATCCATGAACACTGAAGCTTTCTTT; cdr3_aa: CASGPPSASMNTEAFF
clone_size: .; j_call: TRBJ2-7; d_call: .; v_call: TRBV10-3; cdr3_length: 14; cdr3_nt: TGTGCCAGCAGTCCCGGGACACAGTCCTACGAGCAGTACTTC; cdr3_aa: CASSPGTQSYEQYF
clone_size: .; j_call: TRBJ2-7; d_call: TRBD1; v_call: TRBV20-1; cdr3_length: 16; cdr3_nt: TGCAGTGCTAGGGACAACAGGGGAAGTCTTTCCTACGAGCAGTACTTC; cdr3_aa: CSARDNRGSLSYEQYF
clone_size: .; j_call: TRBJ2-5; d_call: TRBD1; v_call: TRBV7-9; cdr3_length: 15; cdr3_nt: TGTGCCAGCAGCCAGGGACAGGGGGCGAATCAGCCCCAGTACTTC; cdr3_aa: CASSQGQGANQPQYF
clone_size: few; j_call: TRBJ2-5; d_call: TRBD2; v_call: TRBV5-4; cdr3_length: 19; cdr3_nt: TGTGCCAGCAGCATAGGACTAGCGGGAGTGTCTAGGTACCAAGAGACCCAGTACTTC; cdr3_aa: CASSIGLAGVSRYQETQYF
clone_size: many; j_call: TRBJ2-3; d_call: .; v_call: TRBV20-1; cdr3_length: 13; cdr3_nt: TGCAGTGCTAGACTTGAGGCCGGGACTACGCAGTATTTT; cdr3_aa: CSARLEAGTTQYF
clone_size: .; j_call: TRBJ2-2; d_call: .; v_call: TRBV20-1; cdr3_length: 13; cdr3_nt: TGCAGTGCTAGAGCAGGGGCGACCGGGGAGCTGTTGTTT; cdr3_aa: CSARAGATGELLF
clone_size: many; j_call: TRBJ1-5; d_call: .; v_call: TRBV9; cdr3_length: 14; cdr3_nt: TGTGCCAGCAGCGGGACCGACACCAATCAGCCCCAGCATTTT; cdr3_aa: CASSGTDTNQPQHF
clone_size: many; j_call: TRBJ2-7; d_call: .; v_call: TRBV6-1; cdr3_length: 16; cdr3_nt: TGTGCCAGCAGTGAAGGAAAGACAGCTGCCTCCTACGAGCAGTACTTC; cdr3_aa: CASSEGKTAASYEQYF
clone_size: .; j_call: TRBJ1-2; d_call: .; v_call: TRBV18; cdr3_length: 14; cdr3_nt: TGTGCCAGCTCACCATGGCAGGGAGGGTATGGCTACACCTTC; cdr3_aa: CASSPWQGGYGYTF
clone_size: many; j_call: TRBJ1-6; d_call: TRBD1; v_call: TRBV6-5; cdr3_length: 17; cdr3_nt: TGTGCCAGCAGTTACCCAACCTCGACAGGGAATAATTCACCCCTCCACTTT; cdr3_aa: CASSYPTSTGNNSPLHF
clone_size: many; j_call: TRBJ2-5; d_call: TRBD2; v_call: TRBV2; cdr3_length: 13; cdr3_nt: TGTGCCAGCAGTTTGCGGGGGGAAGAGACCCAGTACTTC; cdr3_aa: CASSLRGEETQYF
clone_size: .; j_call: TRBJ2-3; d_call: .; v_call: TRBV20-1; cdr3_length: 15; cdr3_nt: TGCAGTGCTAGAGAAGGGACGGTTAGCACAGATACGCAGTATTTT; cdr3_aa: CSAREGTVSTDTQYF
clone_size: .; j_call: TRBJ2-7; d_call: TRBD2; v_call: TRBV11-2; cdr3_length: 15; cdr3_nt: TGTGCCAGCTCACCCCAGACTAGCGGGTCCTACGAGCAGTACTTC; cdr3_aa: CASSPQTSGSYEQYF
clone_size: .; j_call: TRBJ1-2; d_call: TRBD1; v_call: TRBV10-3; cdr3_length: 13; cdr3_nt: TGTGCCAGCAGGGTCACAGGGGTAGGAGGCTACACCTTC; cdr3_aa: CASRVTGVGGYTF
clone_size: .; j_call: TRBJ2-7; d_call: .; v_call: TRBV11-2; cdr3_length: 14; cdr3_nt: TGTGCCAGCAGCCCTGGGGTGAACACCGGGGAGCAGTACTTC; cdr3_aa: CASSPGVNTGEQYF
clone_size: many; j_call: TRBJ2-7; d_call: .; v_call: TRBV11-2; cdr3_length: 13; cdr3_nt: TGTGCCAGCAGCTTAAGGTGGGGCTACGAGCAGTACTTC; cdr3_aa: CASSLRWGYEQYF
clone_size: .; j_call: TRBJ1-6; d_call: .; v_call: TRBV5-4; cdr3_length: 15; cdr3_nt: TGTGCCAGCAGCTTGGTTGTCGGGACGGTTCAGCCCCTCCACTTT; cdr3_aa: CASSLVVGTVQPLHF
clone_size: once; j_call: TRBJ2-2; d_call: .; v_call: TRBV5-4; cdr3_length: 14; cdr3_nt: TGTGCCAGCAGCTTAAGGGGGGAACACGGGGAGCTGTTTTTT; cdr3_aa: CASSLRGEHGELFF
clone_size: few; j_call: TRBJ2-5; d_call: TRBD1; v_call: TRBV28; cdr3_length: 15; cdr3_nt: TGTGCCAGCAGTCCTTCGACAGGGGGCTTGGAGACCCAGTACTTC; cdr3_aa: CASSPSTGGLETQYF
clone_size: many; j_call: TRBJ1-2; d_call: .; v_call: TRBV7-9; cdr3_length: 15; cdr3_nt: TGTGCCAGCAGCTTAAGGGACACCTCTTACTATGGCTACACCTTC; cdr3_aa: CASSLRDTSYYGYTF
clone_size: many; j_call: TRBJ2-7; d_call: .; v_call: TRBV29-1; cdr3_length: 10; cdr3_nt: TGCAGCGTTTGGGGCAACGAGCAGTACTTC; cdr3_aa: CSVWGNEQYF
clone_size: .; j_call: TRBJ1-3; d_call: TRBD1; v_call: TRBV7-3; cdr3_length: 13; cdr3_nt: TGTGCCAGCAGCTTGACAGGGGCAAACACCATATATTTT; cdr3_aa: CASSLTGANTIYF
clone_size: .; j_call: TRBJ2-3; d_call: TRBD2; v_call: TRBV29-1; cdr3_length: 14; cdr3_nt: TGCAGCGCCGTAAGGACTAGCGCTACAGATACGCAGTATTTT; cdr3_aa: CSAVRTSATDTQYF
clone_size: many; j_call: TRBJ2-7; d_call: .; v_call: TRBV7-8; cdr3_length: 14; cdr3_nt: TGTGCCAGCAGCTTACGCCAGGGGCACTACGAGCAGTACTTC; cdr3_aa: CASSLRQGHYEQYF
clone_size: .; j_call: TRBJ1-1; d_call: .; v_call: TRBV5-1; cdr3_length: 15; cdr3_nt: TGCGCCAGCAGCTTGCCAGGGGCAGGTGGCACTGAAGCTTTCTTT; cdr3_aa: CASSLPGAGGTEAFF
clone_size: .; j_call: TRBJ2-7; d_call: TRBD1; v_call: TRBV29-1; cdr3_length: 13; cdr3_nt: TGCAGCGTTGAAGAGGGACAGACCTACGAGCAGTACTTC; cdr3_aa: CSVEEGQTYEQYF
clone_size: many; j_call: TRBJ2-7; d_call: TRBD1; v_call: TRBV13; cdr3_length: 14; cdr3_nt: TGTGCCAGCAGCCTCCGGACAGGGGAGGGCGAGCAGTACTTC; cdr3_aa: CASSLRTGEGEQYF
clone_size: many; j_call: TRBJ1-5; d_call: .; v_call: TRBV2; cdr3_length: 14; cdr3_nt: TGTGCCAGCAAAAGTAAGCCTAGCAATCAGCCCCAGCATTTT; cdr3_aa: CASKSKPSNQPQHF
clone_size: few; j_call: TRBJ2-3; d_call: .; v_call: TRBV7-2; cdr3_length: 12; cdr3_nt: TGTGCCAGCAGTGATTACGGTGATACGCAGTATTTT; cdr3_aa: CASSDYGDTQYF
clone_size: few; j_call: TRBJ1-2; d_call: TRBD1; v_call: TRBV19; cdr3_length: 14; cdr3_nt: TGTGCCAGTAGTATCGTGACAGGGGACTATGGCTACACCTTC; cdr3_aa: CASSIVTGDYGYTF
clone_size: once; j_call: TRBJ2-5; d_call: TRBD2; v_call: TRBV11-2; cdr3_length: 18; cdr3_nt: TGTGCCAGCAGCCCCTACACCGGGCTAGCGGGAGGAGGGGAGACCCAGTACTTC; cdr3_aa: CASSPYTGLAGGGETQYF
clone_size: .; j_call: TRBJ1-2; d_call: .; v_call: TRBV20-1; cdr3_length: 13; cdr3_nt: TGCAGTGCTAAGCGGGGGGGAAACTATGGCTACACCTTC; cdr3_aa: CSAKRGGNYGYTF
clone_size: .; j_call: TRBJ2-3; d_call: .; v_call: TRBV10-3; cdr3_length: 17; cdr3_nt: TGTGCCATCAGTGAGGAAGACGGGCGACTTAGCACAGATACGCAGTATTTT; cdr3_aa: CAISEEDGRLSTDTQYF
clone_size: .; j_call: TRBJ2-2; d_call: TRBD2; v_call: TRBV7-9; cdr3_length: 16; cdr3_nt: TGTGCCAGCAGCCTTGGGGGGGGTCAGAACACCGGGGAGCTGTTTTTT; cdr3_aa: CASSLGGGQNTGELFF
clone_size: many; j_call: TRBJ1-4; d_call: TRBD1; v_call: TRBV11-2; cdr3_length: 14; cdr3_nt: TGTGCCAGCACCGAGATACAGGGGGCGGGGAAACTGTTTTTT; cdr3_aa: CASTEIQGAGKLFF
clone_size: many; j_call: TRBJ1-1; d_call: TRBD1; v_call: TRBV24-1; cdr3_length: 13; cdr3_nt: TGTGCCACCCGGACAGGGTGGAACACTGAAGCTTTCTTT; cdr3_aa: CATRTGWNTEAFF
clone_size: .; j_call: TRBJ1-2; d_call: .; v_call: TRBV2; cdr3_length: 13; cdr3_nt: TGTGCCAGCAGTCGGAACGGGATGGATGGCTACACCTTC; cdr3_aa: CASSRNGMDGYTF
clone_size: many; j_call: TRBJ2-5; d_call: .; v_call: TRBV7-9; cdr3_length: 13; cdr3_nt: TGTGCCAGCCAAACATTGTACCAAGAGACCCAGTACTTC; cdr3_aa: CASQTLYQETQYF
clone_size: .; j_call: TRBJ2-7; d_call: TRBD1; v_call: TRBV7-9; cdr3_length: 14; cdr3_nt: TGTGCCAGCAGGCGGACAGGGGGGGGGTACGAGCAGTACTTC; cdr3_aa: CASRRTGGGYEQYF
clone_size: .; j_call: TRBJ2-5; d_call: .; v_call: TRBV24-1; cdr3_length: 16; cdr3_nt: TGTGCCAGCAGTTTATGGGGGGCTAGCAGTCAAGAGACCCAGTACTTC; cdr3_aa: CASSLWGASSQETQYF
clone_size: .; j_call: TRBJ2-7; d_call: TRBD2; v_call: TRBV10-3; cdr3_length: 15; cdr3_nt: TGTGCCATCAGTCTGGGACTAGCGGGAGCCTACGAGCAGTACTTC; cdr3_aa: CAISLGLAGAYEQYF
clone_size: many; j_call: TRBJ1-1; d_call: .; v_call: TRBV5-8; cdr3_length: 14; cdr3_nt: TGTGCCAGCAGCTTTGGCACCATGAACACTGAAGCTTTCTTT; cdr3_aa: CASSFGTMNTEAFF
clone_size: .; j_call: TRBJ1-4; d_call: .; v_call: TRBV7-3; cdr3_length: 19; cdr3_nt: TGCGCCAGCAGCCAAGACGTAATTACCCGGGACCTGGAAGATGAAAAACTGTTTTTT; cdr3_aa: CASSQDVITRDLEDEKLFF
clone_size: once; j_call: TRBJ2-2; d_call: .; v_call: TRBV7-9; cdr3_length: 15; cdr3_nt: TGTGCCAGCAGTTTAGGGAACGGGAACACCGGGGAGCTGTTTTTT; cdr3_aa: CASSLGNGNTGELFF
clone_size: many; j_call: TRBJ1-5; d_call: .; v_call: TRBV9; cdr3_length: 14; cdr3_nt: TGTGCCAGCAGCCTAGTTGACGTGGATCAGCCCCAGCATTTT; cdr3_aa: CASSLVDVDQPQHF
clone_size: many; j_call: TRBJ1-6; d_call: .; v_call: TRBV27; cdr3_length: 14; cdr3_nt: TGTGCCAGCAGTTTGAGTTTGGGGAATTCACCCCTCCACTTT; cdr3_aa: CASSLSLGNSPLHF
clone_size: .; j_call: TRBJ1-2; d_call: .; v_call: TRBV18; cdr3_length: 15; cdr3_nt: TGTGCCAGCTCACCCCTGGAGGGTACTGTCTATGGCTACACCTTC; cdr3_aa: CASSPLEGTVYGYTF
clone_size: .; j_call: TRBJ2-7; d_call: TRBD1; v_call: TRBV5-1; cdr3_length: 15; cdr3_nt: TGCGCCAGCAGCTTGACAGGGACAGGGAGCAACGAGCAGTACTTC; cdr3_aa: CASSLTGTGSNEQYF
clone_size: few; j_call: TRBJ1-4; d_call: .; v_call: TRBV4-1; cdr3_length: 13; cdr3_nt: TGCGCCAGCAGCCAGGCTCGGGGGGAAAAACTGTTTTTT; cdr3_aa: CASSQARGEKLFF
clone_size: few; j_call: TRBJ2-7; d_call: TRBD2; v_call: TRBV4-2; cdr3_length: 16; cdr3_nt: TGTGCCAGCAGCCAAACTAGCGGGCAATTTCACTACGAGCAGTACTTC; cdr3_aa: CASSQTSGQFHYEQYF